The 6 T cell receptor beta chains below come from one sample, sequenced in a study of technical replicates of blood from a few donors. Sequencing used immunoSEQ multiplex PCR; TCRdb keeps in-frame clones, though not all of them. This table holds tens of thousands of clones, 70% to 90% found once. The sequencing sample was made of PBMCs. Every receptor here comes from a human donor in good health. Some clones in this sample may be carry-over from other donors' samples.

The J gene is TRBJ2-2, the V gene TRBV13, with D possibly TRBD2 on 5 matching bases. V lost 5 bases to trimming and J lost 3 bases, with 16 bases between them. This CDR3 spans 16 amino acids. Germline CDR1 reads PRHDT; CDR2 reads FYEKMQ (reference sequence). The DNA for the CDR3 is TGTGCCAGCAGCCCGAACGGGGAGAGTTACACCGGGGAGCTGTTTTTT. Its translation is CASSPNGESYTGELFF.

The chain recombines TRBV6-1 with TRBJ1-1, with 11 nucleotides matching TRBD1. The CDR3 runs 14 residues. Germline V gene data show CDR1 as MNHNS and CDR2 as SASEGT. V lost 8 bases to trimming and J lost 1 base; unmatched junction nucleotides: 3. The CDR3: CASQDRGQNTEAFF. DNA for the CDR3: TGTGCCAGCCAGGACAGGGGGCAGAACACTGAAGCTTTCTTT.

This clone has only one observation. CDR3 bases: TGTGCCATCAGTGACAAGCGGGGGCCGCCCGGGGAGCTGTTTTTT. Translating it yields CAISDKRGPPGELFF. The chain carries TRBV10-3 and TRBJ2-2; TRBD2 matches 8 bases. Looked up from germline, CDR1 is ENHRY and CDR2 is SYGVKD. V shed 3 bases and J 6 bases; nucleotides not matched to a gene: 6. CDR3 length: 15 amino acids.

CDR3 region: CASAPEGAGIYEQYF. The CDR3 DNA is TGTGCCAGCGCCCCGGAGGGGGCGGGCATCTACGAGCAGTACTTC. This chain connects TRBV7-3 to TRBJ2-7; D is possibly TRBD1 (7 bases). Germline CDR1 SGHTA, CDR2 FQGTGA. This CDR3 contains 15 residues. The V end lost 8 bases, the J end lost 3 bases, and 20 bases lay between the germline ends.

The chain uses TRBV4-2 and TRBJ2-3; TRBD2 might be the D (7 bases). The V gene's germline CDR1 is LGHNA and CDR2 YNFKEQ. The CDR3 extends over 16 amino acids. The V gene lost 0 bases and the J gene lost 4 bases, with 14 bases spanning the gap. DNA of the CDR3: TGTGCCAGCAGCCAAGACTTGGGGGAGGGGGCAGATACGCAGTATTTT. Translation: CASSQDLGEGADTQYF.

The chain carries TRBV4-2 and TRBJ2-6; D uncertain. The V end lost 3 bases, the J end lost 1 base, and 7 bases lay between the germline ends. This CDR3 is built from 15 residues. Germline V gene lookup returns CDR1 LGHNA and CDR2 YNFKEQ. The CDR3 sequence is CASSQPESGANVLTF. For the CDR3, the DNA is TGTGCCAGCAGCCAGCCGGAGTCTGGGGCCAACGTCCTGACTTTC.